This T cell receptor (beta chain) was sequenced in a study of cytomegalovirus exposure and HLA in healthy donors. PCR was performed using 60 Vbeta and 13 Jbeta primers. Assay used: immunoSEQ multiplex PCR; TCRdb lists only in-frame clones, some missing. The sample includes 270,000 or so clones, 86% of them seen just once. J gave up 2 bases and V 3 bases, and 0 bases lay outside the gene matches. Germline assignment: CDR1 LNHDA and CDR2 SQIVND (reference sequence). The CDR3 loop spans 14 amino acids. Concerning this clone itself: The antigen is undetermined.

Study-wide findings and caveats: With later analysis, a missense DCLRE1C variant became linked to TCR beta V- and J-gene trimming. Presence/absence analyses rested on an assumption that sequencing depth was roughly uniform across donors.

This sequence joins TRBV19 and TRBJ2-5, with TRBD1 matching 10 bases. The clonotype comes from a man in his forties in good health and CMV-seropositive. The specimen was PBMCs. CDR3 nucleotide sequence: TGTGCCAGTAGTATGGGACAGGGGCAAGAGACCCAGTACTTC. Translated, it gives CASSMGQGQETQYF. Complete variable domain (other parts from reference TRBV19 and TRBJ2-5): DGGITQSPKYLFRKEGQNVTLSCEQNLNHDAMYWYRQDPGQGLRLIYYSQIVNDFQKGDIAEGYSVSREKKESFPLTVTSAQKNPTAFYLCASSMGQGQETQYFGPGTRLLVL.